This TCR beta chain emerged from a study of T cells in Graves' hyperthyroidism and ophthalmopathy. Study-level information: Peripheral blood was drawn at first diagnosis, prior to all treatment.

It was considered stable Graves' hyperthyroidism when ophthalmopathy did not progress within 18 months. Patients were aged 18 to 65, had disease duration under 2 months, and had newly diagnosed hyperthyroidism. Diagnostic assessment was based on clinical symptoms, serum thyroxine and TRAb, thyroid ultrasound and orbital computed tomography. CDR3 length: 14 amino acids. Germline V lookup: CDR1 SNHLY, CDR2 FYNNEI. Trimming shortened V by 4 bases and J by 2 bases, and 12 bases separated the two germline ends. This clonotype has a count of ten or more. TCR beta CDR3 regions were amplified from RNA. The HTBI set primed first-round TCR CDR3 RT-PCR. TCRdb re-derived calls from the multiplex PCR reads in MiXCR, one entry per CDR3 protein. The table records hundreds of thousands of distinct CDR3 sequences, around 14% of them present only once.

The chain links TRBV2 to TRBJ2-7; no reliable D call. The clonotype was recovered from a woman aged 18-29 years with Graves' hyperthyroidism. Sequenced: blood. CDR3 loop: CASSVMTGPYEQYF. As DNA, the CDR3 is TGTGCCAGCAGTGTGATGACGGGCCCCTACGAGCAGTACTTC.